This is a list of T cell receptor beta chains from one sample in a study of blood T cells in healthy people across ages. A single record per CDR3 protein comes from TCRdb applying MiXCR to the 5' RACE reads. The repertoire holds about 970,000 distinct CDR3 sequences, with roughly 51% as singletons. Sequenced input: blood. Receptor source: an older woman in good health. Both conserved end residues are part of each CDR3. Fields, in order: clone size, V gene, CDR3 protein. The size of a clone is reported for some rows only, either as once, few or many, or as a class for expanded clones.

few TRBV4-3 CASSQDGTNAYEQYF
. TRBV10-3 CAISEPGTRGHEQYF
. TRBV5-5 CASSLRDSRRPGTDTQYF
. TRBV11-2 CASSEQQGALGYTF
. TRBV12-3/TRBV12-4 CASSKSNTEAFF
once TRBV11-2 CASSSTRGRETQYF
. TRBV5-1 CASSLAVQEAFEKLFF
. TRBV29-1 CSVGTTGLRETQYF
. TRBV7-9 CASSTGTGGTGELFF
few TRBV12-3/TRBV12-4 CASSFMGDRDYGYTF
. TRBV28 CASSSQVVPEAFF
. TRBV4-2 CASSQDQLSTGTQYF
. TRBV4-3 CASSQDRISTQYF
few TRBV20-1 CSATKQTGGHTDTQYF
. TRBV6-1 CANSGLGLAYYEQYF
once TRBV10-2 CASRGTATNEKLFF